This T cell receptor beta chain was captured by sequencing in a study of blood T cells in healthy people across ages. Using a J-beta primer mix together with a sample-barcoded 5' primer, a second PCR was run for roughly 6 to 11 cycles. TCRdb itself ran the 5' RACE reads through MiXCR, one entry per CDR3 protein. The sample holds about 1.5 million distinct CDR3 sequences, approximately 39% seen once. The sequence derives from a woman aged 18-30 years in good health. The sequenced sample was blood.

The CDR3 region has the DNA TGCGCCAGCAGCCTGGCTTCGGCCAGGGTCGACGAGCAGTACTTC. Residues: CASSLASARVDEQYF. The chain links TRBV5-1 to TRBJ2-5, with D tentatively TRBD1 (5 bases). The J call is in doubt because the DNA end fits TRBJ2-7 better. This CDR3 contains 15 residues. Germline loops: CDR1 SGHRS, CDR2 YFSETQ.